This T cell receptor (beta chain) was identified during a study of regulatory T cells in long-lasting Graves disease. For the study at large: Newly diagnosed Graves' patients had under 3 months of antithyroid drugs.

Study-level findings and limits: Samples came from peripheral blood alone, without thyroid tissue.

V lost 7 bases to trimming and J lost 0 bases, with 12 bases between them. Germline V lookup: CDR1 SNHLY, CDR2 FYNNEI. The CDR3 covers 14 residues. Sequencing libraries for TCR beta were prepared with iRepertoire HTBI primers and Arm-PCR of CDR3 regions. TCRdb re-called the multiplex PCR reads through MiXCR, storing one row per CDR3 protein. The sample shows 250,000 to 300,000 distinct CDR3 sequences, 15% to 20% of them seen only once. This sample's time point: newly diagnosed GD, antithyroid drugs for less than 3 months. RNA extracted from PBMCs served as the sequencing template. This clonotype was counted at least ten times. Its antigen is as yet unknown. In addition, the sample was reused for a study of T cells in Graves' hyperthyroidism and ophthalmopathy. This second report adds: Used for diagnoses were clinical symptoms, serum thyroxine and TRAb, thyroid ultrasound and orbital computed tomography. Ophthalmopathy onset followed model prediction by a median about seven months.

This TCR came from a woman in her 30s with Graves disease. Sequencing was performed on peripheral blood mononuclear cells (PBMCs), taken at new diagnosis, from a patient treated with antithyroid drugs. This chain links TRBV2 with TRBJ1-1; D remains ambiguous. CDR3 protein: CASKLGSMNTEAFF. The CDR3 DNA is TGTGCCAGCAAACTAGGGAGTATGAACACTGAAGCTTTCTTT.